The 16 T cell receptor beta chains given below trace back to one sample, sequenced in a study of control samples from healthy donors and cancer patients. Assay: immunoSEQ multiplex PCR; the TCRdb copy retains only in-frame clones and omits some. The sample yields some 140,000 clones, roughly 89% seen once. Sequencing was performed on blood. The origin of the receptors is a man aged 25-40 years in good health.

The chain recombines TRBV2 with TRBJ1-2; D is unresolved. Germline values: CDR1 SNHLY, CDR2 FYNNEI. V gave up 1 base and J gave up 2 bases, with 5 bases separating them. CDR3 length equals 13 residues. CDR3 region: CASSEGLNYGYTF. CDR3 nucleotides: TGTGCCAGCAGTGAAGGCCTGAACTATGGCTACACCTTC. Filled out from reference TRBV2 and TRBJ1-2, the complete variable domain reads EPEVTQTPSHQVTQMGQEVILRCVPISNHLYFYWYRQILGQKVEFLVSFYNNEISEKSEIFDDQFSVERPDGSNFTLKIRSTKLEDSAMYFCASSEGLNYGYTFGSGTRLTVV.

The V and J genes are TRBV29-1 and TRBJ1-3; D is undetermined. Germline V CDR1 and CDR2: SQVTM, ANQGSEA. The V end lost 6 bases, the J end lost 2 bases, and 11 bases lay between the germline ends. The length of the CDR3 is 13 residues. CDR3 in DNA: TGCAGCGTCCACGGGCCTCCTGGAAACACCATATATTTT. Encoded protein: CSVHGPPGNTIYF.

V usage is TRBV28 and J usage is TRBJ1-2; D gene ambiguous. The germline CDR1 and CDR2 sequences are MDHEN and SYDVKM. This CDR3 spans 13 amino acids. Trimming took 2 bases from V and 1 from J, leaving 5 bases between them. CDR3 amino acids: CASSLGINYGYTF. In DNA form, the CDR3 reads TGTGCCAGCAGTTTAGGAATTAACTATGGCTACACCTTC.

The rearrangement links TRBV6-1 to TRBJ2-1, with D possibly TRBD2 on 5 matching bases. The germline V and J ends were trimmed by 2 bases and 0 bases, with 11 bases remaining between them. This CDR3 comprises 16 residues. Germline lookup yields CDR1 MNHNS and CDR2 SASEGT. Here the CDR3 reads CASSELRRGSYNEQFF. CDR3 in DNA: TGTGCCAGCAGTGAACTGAGACGGGGCTCCTACAATGAGCAGTTCTTC.

The chain has TRBV7-2 and TRBJ2-2; 8 bases line up with TRBD1. The V gene end was trimmed by 5 bases and the J gene end by 4 bases; junction bases not matched to a gene: 3. The CDR3 has 14 residues. Per the germline V gene, CDR1 is SGHTA and CDR2 is FQGNSA. The CDR3 loop is CASSRDRSTGELFF. The CDR3 region has the DNA TGTGCCAGCAGCCGGGACAGGAGCACCGGGGAGCTGTTTTTT.

The chain has TRBV5-1 and TRBJ2-1; 10 bases agree with TRBD2. Per germline, CDR1 SGHRS and CDR2 YFSETQ. With 1 base clipped from V and 3 bases from J, the junction kept 1 base outside the gene matches. The CDR3 runs 15 residues. The CDR3 DNA sequence: TGCGCCAGCAGCTTGACTAGCGGGATCTACAATGAGCAGTTCTTC. This translates into CASSLTSGIYNEQFF.

This rearrangement joins TRBV7-9 to TRBJ2-1, with TRBD1 as a possible D gene (5 bases). The V gene's germline CDR1 is SEHNR and CDR2 FQNEAQ (reference sequence). The CDR3 runs to 16 residues. Trimming removed 0 bases from V and 7 bases from J, with 16 bases in between. The CDR3 coding sequence is TGTGCCAGCAGCTTAGCATCCGGGCAGGGTGGAAATGAGCAGTTCTTC. Protein sequence: CASSLASGQGGNEQFF.

The chain uses TRBV28 and TRBJ2-1; D call uncertain. Germline CDR1 reads MDHEN; CDR2 reads SYDVKM. V gave up 6 bases and J gave up 0 bases, with 15 bases separating them. The CDR3 loop spans 16 amino acids. The CDR3 is CASSPRTAHSYNEQFF. The CDR3 DNA is TGTGCCAGCAGCCCCCGGACGGCACACTCCTACAATGAGCAGTTCTTC.

The chain combines TRBV9 with TRBJ2-7; 8 nucleotides agree with TRBD1. After removal of 4 bases from V and 3 bases from J, the junction contained 9 bases not matched to a gene. The CDR3 totals 15 residues. Germline values: CDR1 SGDLS, CDR2 YYNGEE. CDR3 coding DNA: TGTGCCAGCAGCCCCAGGGGCGGACAGGGCTACGAGCAGTACTTC. Protein: CASSPRGGQGYEQYF.

This sequence joins TRBV25-1 and TRBJ1-1, with D possibly being TRBD1 (5 bases). V lost 5 bases and J lost 5, with 18 bases in between. Germline V CDR1 and CDR2: MGHDK, SYGVNS. The CDR3 runs to 15 residues. CDR3 loop: CASSNTGRAGTEAFF. The CDR3 region has the DNA TGTGCCAGCAGTAACACCGGCAGGGCGGGGACTGAAGCTTTCTTT.

The V gene is TRBV24-1, the J gene TRBJ2-2; weak D call: TRBD2 (6 bases). The CDR3 is 16 residues long. Trimming took off 0 bases at V and 6 bases at J, with 13 bases between the two ends. Per germline, CDR1 KGHDR and CDR2 SFDVKD. The chain's CDR3 is CATSDLGRNGAGELFF. CDR3 bases: TGTGCCACCAGTGATTTGGGGAGGAATGGGGCCGGGGAGCTGTTTTTT.

The chain is built from TRBV5-4 and TRBJ1-2; tentative D call: TRBD1 (6 bases). Germline V CDR1 and CDR2: SGHNT, YYREEE (reference sequence). Trimming took 7 bases from V and 2 from J, leaving 21 bases between them. The CDR3 extends over 16 amino acids. CDR3 sequence: CASLNKDSFRNYGYTF. The DNA of the CDR3 is TGTGCCAGCCTCAACAAGGACAGTTTTCGCAACTATGGCTACACCTTC.

This clone was seen a handful of times. The chain links TRBV28 to TRBJ1-1; perhaps TRBD1 as D (6 bases). This CDR3 contains 14 residues. From germline, CDR1 is MDHEN and CDR2 SYDVKM. Between the trimmed V and J ends, which lost 6 bases and 7 bases, there was a span of 18 bases. The CDR3 spells CASSRDVTGREAFF. The DNA of the CDR3 is TGTGCCAGCAGCCGGGATGTGACAGGCCGTGAAGCTTTCTTT. The whole variable domain, filled in from reference TRBV28 and TRBJ1-1, reads DVKVTQSSRYLVKRTGEKVFLECVQDMDHENMFWYRQDPGLGLRLIYFSYDVKMKEKGDIPEGYSVSREKKERFSLILESASTNQTSMYLCASSRDVTGREAFFGQGTRLTVV.

The rearrangement joins TRBV6-5 to TRBJ2-7; 10 nucleotides agree with TRBD2. This CDR3 spans 14 amino acids. CDR1 and CDR2 (germline): MNHEY, SVGAGI. V was pared by 3 bases and J by 4 bases, with 3 bases of the junction left unmatched. In DNA form, the CDR3 reads TGTGCCAGCAGTTATAGCGGGAGGAAGTACGAGCAGTACTTC. The encoded protein is CASSYSGRKYEQYF.

The chain combines TRBV7-9 with TRBJ2-1; 10 bases map to TRBD2. The CDR3 has 15 amino acids. The V segment lost 4 bases and the J segment 7 bases; nucleotides outside the gene matches: 7. Germline CDR1 reads SEHNR; CDR2 reads FQNEAQ (reference sequence). The CDR3 nucleotides read TGTGCCAGCAGCTCAATCCCGGGACTAGCGAATGAGCAGTTCTTC. Protein sequence: CASSSIPGLANEQFF.

This chain links TRBV19 with TRBJ1-1, with 7 bases that match TRBD1. CDR1 LNHDA and CDR2 SQIVND come from the germline V gene (reference sequence). The ends lost 3 bases at V and 2 bases at J; junction bases unmatched: 6. The CDR3 sequence is 15 residues long. CDR3 residues: CASSMGGQINTEAFF. In nucleotides, the CDR3 is TGTGCCAGTAGTATGGGGGGACAGATAAACACTGAAGCTTTCTTT.